This is a list of T cell receptor beta chains from one sample in a study of blood T cell repertoires in COVID-19. TCRdb's table, derived via immunoSEQ multiplex PCR, lists solely in-frame clones and lacks some. The sample has roughly 220,000 clones, 80% to 90% seen once. Source material: PBMCs or T cells enriched from blood (not recorded which). Every receptor here comes from a woman in her fifties or sixties with acute COVID-19. Both conserved end residues are trimmed from each CDR3.

TRBV5-1	TRBJ1-1	11	ASSVRGSSEAF
TRBV7-2	TRBJ1-3	14	ASSLVAGTGGGTIY
TRBV6-5	TRBJ2-5	11	ASRLTNQETQY
TRBV24-1	TRBJ2-2	14	ATSERRDRGTGELF
TRBV4-1	TRBJ2-7	11	ASSHRGAYEQY
TRBV2	TRBJ2-7	11	ATYSGRTYEQY
TRBV6-5	TRBJ2-5	11	ASRREGRETQY
TRBV6-5	TRBJ1-1	14	ASSYSRGEGATEAF
TRBV5-1	TRBJ1-1	13	ASSLAPQGDTEAF
TRBV7-8	TRBJ2-7	12	ASSPWDRNYEQY
TRBV28	TRBJ2-7	12	ASGRTGSSYEQY
TRBV4-2	TRBJ2-2	15	ASSQAWREGDTGELF
TRBV12-3/TRBV12-4	TRBJ1-2	10	ASNTGGRGYT
TRBV30	TRBJ2-1	15	AWSAGGRLSSYNEQF
TRBV27	TRBJ2-1	12	ASSRLREYNEQF
TRBV5-4	TRBJ1-6	15	ASSLDSPVWENSPLH
TRBV9	TRBJ2-2	14	ASSVAPSGSTGELF
TRBV2	TRBJ2-3	13	ASSSREAVTDTQY
TRBV4-3	TRBJ2-2	13	ASSHGRTNTGELF
TRBV27	TRBJ2-5	16	ASSPRQVILPPQETQY
TRBV7-3	TRBJ2-2	13	ASSFRGGNTGELF
TRBV9	TRBJ1-4	11	ASSVAGGEKLF
TRBV19	TRBJ1-5	11	ASSPRGDQPQH
TRBV5-4	TRBJ2-1	9	ASRQGNEQF
TRBV13	TRBJ2-4	13	ASSLEAGPKNIQY
TRBV4-3	TRBJ1-1	11	ASSLQKNTEAF
TRBV18	TRBJ1-1	12	ASSRGSVNTEAF
TRBV3-1/TRBV3-2	TRBJ2-3	14	ASSQAPGGWADTQY
TRBV4-3	TRBJ1-4	13	ASSRRTGTNEKLF
TRBV29-1	TRBJ2-7	12	SVIGTGGPYEQY
TRBV30	TRBJ2-3	10	AWSVAGDTQY